The T cell receptor beta chain under discussion was sequenced for a study of spatial heterogeneity in lung cancer. Specified time point: sample taken at primary tumor resection. Sequencing was performed on whole RNA extracted from tumor and nontumor lung tissue, or from frozen PBMC, and the material was left unsorted. The donors were fewer than 80 patients with non-small cell lung cancer that was early-stage and untreated. Relative to its sample, this clonotype is medium-sized (0.01 to 0.1%). This beta chain was picked up by a library intended for alpha chains and is off target, so its count carries little meaning. Germline-derived CDR1 and CDR2 are DFQATT and SNEGSKA (reference sequence). V lost 0 bases to trimming and J lost 3 bases, with 17 bases between them. The CDR3 consists of 16 residues. One entry per CDR3 protein results from TCRdb running MiXCR on the 5' RACE reads. The table shows some 11,000 distinct CDR3 sequences, with around 3.9% occurring only once.

This clonotype was sampled from a male donor with early-stage non-small cell lung cancer. The rearrangement links TRBV20-1 to TRBJ2-5, with D unclear. Source: normal lung tissue next to the tumor, taken at surgery. The CDR3 reads CSARDRGNFHKETQYF. In DNA, the CDR3 is TGCAGTGCTAGAGATCGAGGCAATTTCCACAAAGAGACCCAGTACTTC.